The rows below give T cell receptor beta chains drawn from one sample of a study of blood T cell repertoires in COVID-19. The method was immunoSEQ multiplex PCR; TCRdb's version includes in-frame clones alone and lacks a portion of them. The sample yields roughly 190,000 clones, about 83% seen once. Material for sequencing was peripheral blood. These receptors came from a man aged 18 to 30 with active or convalescent COVID-19. Each CDR3 is given with its conserved first and last residue. D genes are given only for firm matches. Clone size is stated in some rows and not others, as once, few, many or a class when expanded.

abundance,v_gene,j_gene,d_gene,CDR3aa,CDR3nt
-,TRBV6-5,TRBJ1-6,-,CASSYWNRDNSPLHF,TGTGCCAGCAGTTATTGGAACAGGGATAATTCACCCCTCCACTTT
-,TRBV5-1,TRBJ2-2,-,CASKGAAGPNTGELFF,TGCGCCAGCAAAGGGGCGGCAGGTCCGAACACCGGGGAGCTGTTTTTT
-,TRBV11-2,TRBJ1-2,-,CASSLGFGNSGGYTF,TGTGCCAGCAGCTTAGGGTTCGGGAACAGCGGCGGCTACACCTTC
-,TRBV6-4,TRBJ1-2,TRBD1,CASSDRRTGIYGYTF,TGTGCCAGCAGTGACCGCCGGACAGGGATCTATGGCTACACCTTC
-,TRBV5-6,TRBJ2-7,-,CASSFQGSYEQYF,TGTGCCAGCAGCTTTCAGGGTTCCTACGAGCAGTACTTC
-,TRBV3-1/TRBV3-2,TRBJ1-1,TRBD1,CASSQLNTGAGAFF,TGTGCCAGCAGCCAATTGAATACAGGGGCCGGAGCTTTCTTT
-,TRBV7-9,TRBJ1-4,-,CASSFETGRNEKLFF,TGTGCCAGCAGCTTCGAGACGGGGAGGAATGAAAAACTGTTTTTT
-,TRBV3-1/TRBV3-2,TRBJ2-5,-,CASSQMVAWTQYF,TGTGCCAGCAGCCAAATGGTAGCATGGACCCAGTACTTC
-,TRBV6-4,TRBJ2-1,TRBD2,CASSDGTSGYNEQFF,TGTGCCAGCAGTGACGGCACTAGCGGATACAATGAGCAGTTCTTC
-,TRBV5-1,TRBJ2-2,-,CASSLDVNTGELFF,TGCGCCAGCAGCTTGGATGTAAACACCGGGGAGCTGTTTTTT
few,TRBV7-2,TRBJ2-2,-,CASSETRSYAGELFF,TGTGCCAGCAGCGAAACCCGGAGTTACGCCGGGGAGCTGTTTTTT
-,TRBV3-1/TRBV3-2,TRBJ2-1,-,CASSPRWNEQFF,TGTGCCAGCAGCCCACGGTGGAATGAGCAGTTCTTC
-,TRBV18,TRBJ2-2,TRBD1,CASSQGQVTGELFF,TGTGCCAGCTCACAGGGACAGGTCACCGGGGAGCTGTTTTTT
-,TRBV4-1,TRBJ1-5,-,CASSRQEGTQPQHF,TGCGCCAGCAGCCGTCAGGAGGGAACTCAGCCCCAGCATTTT
-,TRBV27,TRBJ2-3,-,CASSLSGSGTDTQYF,TGTGCCAGCAGTTTATCGGGCTCGGGCACAGATACGCAGTATTTT
few,TRBV29-1,TRBJ1-1,TRBD1,CSVEGPVDRGNTEAFF,TGCAGCGTTGAAGGGCCCGTTGACAGGGGAAACACTGAAGCTTTCTTT
few,TRBV28,TRBJ2-5,TRBD2,CASSHREEETQYF,TGTGCCAGCAGCCACCGGGAGGAAGAGACCCAGTACTTC
-,TRBV28,TRBJ1-4,TRBD1,CASTTPGQGAEKLFF,TGTGCCAGCACGACCCCGGGACAGGGGGCTGAAAAACTGTTTTTT
-,TRBV11-2,TRBJ2-5,-,CASSKGGETQYF,TGTGCCAGCAGTAAGGGCGGGGAGACCCAGTACTTC
-,TRBV28,TRBJ2-2,TRBD2,CASSLVGLADTGELFF,TGTGCCAGCAGTTTAGTGGGGCTAGCGGACACCGGGGAGCTGTTTTTT
-,TRBV10-1,TRBJ2-5,-,CASSEDKQETQYF,TGCGCCAGCAGTGAGGACAAACAAGAGACCCAGTACTTC
-,TRBV28,TRBJ1-2,TRBD1,CASLPPGQGNYGYTF,TGTGCCAGCCTTCCCCCGGGACAGGGTAACTATGGCTACACCTTC
-,TRBV5-6,TRBJ2-7,TRBD2,CASSLGLAGEEQYF,TGTGCCAGCAGCTTGGGACTAGCGGGGGAGGAGCAGTACTTC
-,TRBV24-1,TRBJ2-5,-,CATSDPPGLGDETQYF,TGTGCCACCAGTGACCCACCGGGACTCGGCGACGAGACCCAGTACTTC
-,TRBV25-1,TRBJ1-2,-,CASQDMTYGYTF,TGTGCCAGTCAAGACATGACCTATGGCTACACCTTC
-,TRBV18,TRBJ2-2,-,CASSTRQANTGELFF,TGTGCCAGCTCAACCCGACAGGCGAACACCGGGGAGCTGTTTTTT
-,TRBV13,TRBJ1-3,-,CASSGGTPGNTIYF,TGTGCCAGCAGCGGGGGGACTCCAGGAAACACCATATATTTT
-,TRBV5-8,TRBJ1-5,TRBD1,CASSLARVTGTKTGNQPQHF,TGTGCCAGCAGCTTGGCCCGGGTGACAGGGACAAAAACAGGCAATCAGCCCCAGCATTTT
-,TRBV6-5,TRBJ2-2,TRBD1,CAARQGAAGELFF,TGTGCCGCCCGACAGGGGGCCGCCGGGGAGCTGTTTTTT
once,TRBV5-1,TRBJ2-1,-,CASSSNWNEQFF,TGCGCCAGCAGCTCAAACTGGAATGAGCAGTTCTTC
once,TRBV7-3,TRBJ2-1,-,CASSLGLTGAGNEQFF,TGTGCCAGCAGCTTAGGTCTAACGGGAGCCGGCAATGAGCAGTTCTTC
-,TRBV6-6,TRBJ2-5,-,CASKPRVEQETQYF,TGTGCCAGCAAACCCCGGGTGGAGCAAGAGACCCAGTACTTC
-,TRBV6-5,TRBJ2-7,TRBD1,CASTGQGLREQYF,TGTGCCAGCACCGGACAGGGGTTGAGGGAGCAGTACTTC
-,TRBV5-4,TRBJ1-6,-,CASSPNGQPNSPLHF,TGTGCCAGCAGCCCGAATGGGCAGCCTAATTCACCCCTCCACTTT
-,TRBV6-6,TRBJ1-5,-,CASSYLQGPQHF,TGTGCCAGCAGTTACCTGCAGGGGCCCCAGCATTTT
-,TRBV7-2,TRBJ2-3,TRBD1,CASSLVPAGGGTDTQYF,TGTGCCAGCAGCTTAGTTCCGGCAGGGGGCGGCACAGATACGCAGTATTTT
-,TRBV5-1,TRBJ1-1,-,CASSLGNTGTNTEAFF,TGCGCCAGCAGCTTGGGCAACACAGGGACGAACACTGAAGCTTTCTTT
once,TRBV5-4,TRBJ2-1,TRBD2,CASSSLLAGGYNEQFF,TGTGCCAGCAGCTCGTTACTAGCGGGGGGGTACAATGAGCAGTTCTTC
-,TRBV2,TRBJ2-1,TRBD1,CASKDRTGAISEQFF,TGTGCCAGCAAAGATAGGACAGGGGCTATAAGTGAGCAGTTCTTC
-,TRBV11-2,TRBJ1-5,TRBD1,CASSLGQGAHQPQHF,TGTGCCAGCAGCTTAGGCCAGGGGGCCCATCAGCCCCAGCATTTT
few,TRBV5-1,TRBJ1-1,-,CASSPPGNGNTEAFF,TGCGCCAGCAGCCCCCCAGGGAATGGGAACACTGAAGCTTTCTTT
-,TRBV7-2,TRBJ2-5,TRBD2,CASSLAPLGLAGQETQYF,TGTGCCAGCAGCTTAGCCCCACTAGGACTAGCGGGGCAAGAGACCCAGTACTTC
-,TRBV27,TRBJ1-2,-,CASSPKRVLVYGYTF,TGTGCCAGCAGTCCCAAGAGGGTACTTGTGTATGGCTACACCTTC
-,TRBV4-1,TRBJ2-3,-,CASSHASGSSTDTQYF,TGCGCCAGCAGCCACGCCTCCGGGTCCTCGACAGATACGCAGTATTTT
-,TRBV29-1,TRBJ1-1,TRBD1,CSARDRGPLEAFF,TGCAGCGCGCGGGACAGGGGTCCACTTGAAGCTTTCTTT
-,TRBV9,TRBJ1-6,TRBD1,CASSGTGTGESPLHF,TGTGCCAGCAGCGGAACCGGGACAGGGGAATCACCCCTCCACTTT